The present entry profiles one TCR beta chain with its context. No antigen is known for it. In germline, CDR1 is SEHNR, CDR2 FQNEAQ (reference sequence). This CDR3 contains 16 residues. Trimming removed 1 base from V and 4 bases from J, with 15 bases in between. Despite likely unrecorded immune exposures, the donors were nominally healthy at the time of sampling. The record originates from a study of cytomegalovirus exposure and HLA in healthy donors. Overall study results and limits: Investigators reported more than 150 TCR beta chains as tied to cytomegalovirus. A later analysis linked a missense DCLRE1C variant to TCR beta V- and J-gene trimming.

With 60 Vbeta and 13 Jbeta primers, the PCR was carried out. TCRdb's table, derived via immunoSEQ multiplex PCR, lists solely in-frame clones and lacks some. The sample consists of around 99,000 clones, roughly 80% of them appearing once. The V call is TRBV7-9, the J call TRBJ2-3, with a tentative D call TRBD2 (5 bases). The TCR sequence derives from a young man in good health and CMV-seronegative. The sequencing sample was made of PBMCs. In DNA, the CDR3 is TGTGCCAGCAGCTTAGAAGGGAGAGGAGGTGCAGATACGCAGTATTTT. Amino acids: CASSLEGRGGADTQYF.